This entry concerns a single T cell receptor beta chain. Assay used: immunoSEQ multiplex PCR; TCRdb lists only in-frame clones, some missing. The repertoire consists of under 300,000 clones, with around 84% occurring once and the leading ten covering about 7%. The data belong to a study of blood T cell repertoires in COVID-19. Trimming left V 3 bases short and J 0 bases short, with 15 bases between. Germline CDR1 reads SGHVS; CDR2 reads FQNEAQ. CDR3 length equals 17 residues. This chain joins TRBV7-8 and TRBJ2-1, with D perhaps matching TRBD1 (6 bases). This clonotype was obtained from a woman in her forties or fifties who had been exposed to COVID-19. The material sequenced was PBMCs or T cells enriched from blood (not recorded which). In DNA, the CDR3 is TGTGCCAGCAGCTTTAGCAGGGGCCTGAGCTCCTACAATGAGCAGTTCTTC. This gives the protein CASSFSRGLSSYNEQFF. The full variable domain, its missing parts supplied by reference TRBV7-8 and TRBJ2-1, is GAGVSQSPRYKVAKRGQDVALRCDPISGHVSLFWYQQALGQGPEFLTYFQNEAQLDKSGLPSDRFFAERPEGSVSTLKIQRTQQEDSAVYLCASSFSRGLSSYNEQFFGPGTRLTVL.